The rows below give T cell receptor beta chains drawn from one sample of a study of control samples from healthy donors and cancer patients. Using immunoSEQ multiplex PCR, the repertoire was profiled, and TCRdb retains in-frame clones only, with some absent. The sample lists 98,000 or so clones, 82% occurring once. Sequenced: blood. The receptors derive from a man aged 55 to 70 in good health. Both conserved end residues are part of each CDR3. A D gene is named only where the DNA matches it firmly. Clone size is not always given. Where it is, it says once, few, many or a class for expanded clones.

CDR3aa	CDR3nt	abundance	v_gene	j_gene	d_gene
CASSEGGGESDTQYF	TGTGCCAGCAGTGAAGGAGGGGGCGAATCAGATACGCAGTATTTT	-	TRBV6-1	TRBJ2-3	TRBD1
CARIPGQGQDTEAFF	TGTGCCAGAATACCGGGACAGGGACAGGACACTGAAGCTTTCTTT	few	TRBV19	TRBJ1-1	TRBD1
CASSLMARGWTEAFF	TGCGCCAGCAGCTTGATGGCGAGGGGGTGGACTGAAGCTTTCTTT	-	TRBV5-1	TRBJ1-1	-
CASSTLAGGREQYF	TGCGCCAGCAGCACACTAGCGGGGGGTCGGGAGCAGTACTTC	-	TRBV5-1	TRBJ2-7	TRBD2
CASSPQGATEAFF	TGTGCCAGCTCACCCCAGGGAGCGACTGAAGCTTTCTTT	medium-sized	TRBV18	TRBJ1-1	-
CASSQGLAGGPREQFF	TGCGCCAGCAGCCAAGGTCTAGCGGGGGGGCCTCGGGAGCAGTTCTTC	few	TRBV4-1	TRBJ2-1	TRBD2
CASSFPGPGGTTEAFF	TGTGCCAGTAGTTTCCCGGGCCCCGGAGGTACCACTGAAGCTTTCTTT	once	TRBV19	TRBJ1-1	-
CSAMLDGQQYF	TGCAGTGCAATGCTGGACGGGCAGCAGTACTTC	-	TRBV20-1	TRBJ2-7	-
CSVEDRGIMSYEQYF	TGCAGCGTTGAAGATCGGGGTATCATGAGCTACGAGCAGTACTTC	-	TRBV29-1	TRBJ2-7	-
CASSRDNRDYGYTF	TGTGCCAGTAGTAGGGACAATAGGGACTATGGCTACACCTTC	-	TRBV19	TRBJ1-2	-
CASSFGQAGYEQYF	TGTGCCAGCAGTTTTGGACAGGCCGGTTACGAGCAGTACTTC	-	TRBV6-6	TRBJ2-7	TRBD1
CASTATDETLGPNVLTF	TGTGCCAGTACTGCCACGGATGAGACTCTGGGGCCCAACGTCCTGACTTTC	-	TRBV19	TRBJ2-6	-
CASSPRDSRETQYF	TGTGCCAGTAGTCCCCGGGATTCCCGGGAGACCCAGTACTTC	-	TRBV19	TRBJ2-5	-
CASSQQGTNTEAFF	TGTGCCAGCAGTCAACAGGGGACCAACACTGAAGCTTTCTTT	-	TRBV6-5	TRBJ1-1	TRBD1
CASSSAGGVGGYTF	TGCGCCAGCAGCTCGGCTGGAGGGGTTGGCGGCTACACCTTC	-	TRBV5-1	TRBJ1-2	-
CAITAGEMANEQFF	TGTGCCATCACTGCGGGAGAAATGGCTAATGAGCAGTTCTTC	-	TRBV10-3	TRBJ2-1	TRBD2
CASSLGGLPFVDTQYF	TGTGCCAGCAGCTTAGGGGGACTGCCTTTCGTAGATACGCAGTATTTT	-	TRBV13	TRBJ2-3	-
CASSFSWGTEAFF	TGCGCCAGCAGCTTCTCTTGGGGCACTGAAGCTTTCTTT	-	TRBV5-1	TRBJ1-1	-
CASSLTGGFNQPQHF	TGTGCCAGCAGTTTAACAGGGGGTTTCAATCAGCCCCAGCATTTT	-	TRBV7-6	TRBJ1-5	TRBD1
CASSPGLDSPLHF	TGTGCCAGCAGCCCCGGGCTGGATTCACCCCTCCACTTT	-	TRBV3-1/TRBV3-2	TRBJ1-6	-
CASSPRGDLYNEQFF	TGTGCCAGCAGCCCCAGGGGGGACCTATACAATGAGCAGTTCTTC	-	TRBV7-9	TRBJ2-1	-
CASSQVGTGEQYF	TGTGCCAGCAGCCAAGTTGGGACGGGCGAGCAGTACTTC	-	TRBV3-1/TRBV3-2	TRBJ2-7	-
CATSLGISGNTIYF	TGTGCCACCAGCCTAGGGATCTCTGGAAACACCATATATTTT	-	TRBV19	TRBJ1-3	-
CASSQGLAGVTQETQYF	TGTGCCAGCAGCCAGGGACTAGCGGGAGTTACCCAAGAGACCCAGTACTTC	-	TRBV3-1/TRBV3-2	TRBJ2-5	TRBD2
CASSVLAKNIQYF	TGTGCCAGCAGTGTGCTAGCCAAAAACATTCAGTACTTC	-	TRBV2	TRBJ2-4	-
CSVEVWGAETQYF	TGCAGCGTTGAAGTATGGGGAGCCGAGACCCAGTACTTC	-	TRBV29-1	TRBJ2-5	-
CAGTGPRGNTEAFF	TGTGCCGGGACAGGTCCGCGGGGGAACACTGAAGCTTTCTTT	few	TRBV5-3	TRBJ1-1	TRBD1
CASGWTFGGEAFF	TGTGCCAGTGGGTGGACGTTCGGAGGTGAAGCTTTCTTT	-	TRBV19	TRBJ1-1	-
CASSPGLAGASSYEQYF	TGCGCCAGCAGTCCGGGACTAGCGGGGGCTAGCTCCTACGAGCAGTACTTC	-	TRBV10-1	TRBJ2-7	TRBD2
CASSVVRGSGDEQYF	TGTGCCAGCAGTGTGGTCCGGGGCTCGGGGGACGAGCAGTACTTC	-	TRBV2	TRBJ2-7	-
CASSQGGRTLTDTQYF	TGTGCCAGTAGTCAAGGGGGGAGAACCCTCACAGATACGCAGTATTTT	-	TRBV19	TRBJ2-3	-
CATSVVSGTGLNEQFF	TGTGCCACCAGTGTCGTATCGGGGACAGGGCTCAATGAGCAGTTCTTC	-	TRBV24-1	TRBJ2-1	TRBD1
CASSSNRGFNYEQYF	TGTGCCAGCAGCAGCAACAGGGGCTTTAACTACGAGCAGTACTTC	-	TRBV5-4	TRBJ2-7	TRBD1
CAWSSGVRQPQHF	TGTGCCTGGAGTTCAGGGGTACGGCAGCCCCAGCATTTT	-	TRBV30	TRBJ1-5	-
CAPSKGSSLF	TGTGCCCCTTCAAAGGGGTCGAGTCTCTTC	-	TRBV24-1	TRBJ2-1	-
CASKKGQVPLGEQYF	TGTGCCAGCAAGAAGGGACAGGTGCCCTTGGGCGAGCAGTACTTC	-	TRBV14	TRBJ2-7	TRBD1
CASSTGGGYTF	TGTGCCAGCAGTACAGGGGGCGGCTACACCTTC	-	TRBV25-1	TRBJ1-2	TRBD1
CASSETEYGYTF	TGTGCCAGCAGCGAAACAGAGTATGGCTACACCTTC	-	TRBV2	TRBJ1-2	-
CASSPTAMNTEAFF	TGTGCCAGCAGCCCGACAGCAATGAACACTGAAGCTTTCTTT	-	TRBV13	TRBJ1-1	-
CASSVVFDILETQYF	TGTGCCAGCAGCGTAGTGTTCGACATTCTAGAGACCCAGTACTTC	once	TRBV9	TRBJ2-5	-
CASSQEQGYTEAFF	TGTGCCAGCAGCCAAGAACAGGGGTACACTGAAGCTTTCTTT	-	TRBV3-1/TRBV3-2	TRBJ1-1	TRBD1
CASSPSSNQPQHF	TGTGCCAGCAGCCCGTCGAGCAATCAGCCCCAGCATTTT	-	TRBV7-2	TRBJ1-5	-
CAISGVADNTEAFF	TGTGCCATCAGCGGTGTGGCAGACAACACTGAAGCTTTCTTT	once	TRBV10-3	TRBJ1-1	-
CASSLGLAGEGDF	TGTGCCAGCAGCTTAGGGCTAGCGGGAGAGGGGGACTTC	once	TRBV7-9	TRBJ2-5	TRBD2
CASSLQAGPTDTQYF	TGTGCCAGCAGCTTACAAGCGGGTCCCACAGATACGCAGTATTTT	-	TRBV7-3	TRBJ2-3	-
CAWSKGSSYEQYF	TGTGCCTGGAGTAAGGGGAGCTCCTACGAGCAGTACTTC	-	TRBV30	TRBJ2-7	-
CASRGTNNEQFF	TGTGCCAGCAGGGGGACAAACAATGAGCAGTTCTTC	-	TRBV6-5	TRBJ2-1	-
CASSWTGGETQYF	TGTGCCAGCAGTTGGACAGGGGGAGAGACCCAGTACTTC	-	TRBV27	TRBJ2-5	TRBD1
CASSLTGGAIYEQYF	TGCGCCAGCAGCTTGACAGGGGGTGCTATCTACGAGCAGTACTTC	-	TRBV5-1	TRBJ2-7	TRBD1
CASSQVGRDEQYF	TGTGCCAGCAGCCAAGTAGGCAGGGACGAGCAGTACTTC	-	TRBV3-1/TRBV3-2	TRBJ2-7	-
CASSQQGERNTGELFF	TGCGCCAGCAGCCAACAAGGCGAACGAAACACCGGGGAGCTGTTTTTT	-	TRBV4-1	TRBJ2-2	-
CASSPPGWGPYEQYF	TGTGCCAGCTCACCACCGGGCTGGGGCCCCTACGAGCAGTACTTC	few	TRBV18	TRBJ2-7	-
CAGGGFADTQYF	TGTGCCGGCGGGGGTTTTGCAGATACGCAGTATTTT	-	TRBV7-9	TRBJ2-3	TRBD2